The clone carrying this TCR delta chain has only a few counts. The sample is drawn from a study of gamma-delta T cells after stem cell transplantation. TCRdb fed the RT-PCR reads into CATT to redo clone calling. This sample has over 2,000 delta-chain clones, with around 4.4% found just once. The V and J ends lost 0 bases and 0 bases, in that order; junction bases with no gene match: 19. Germline-derived CDR1 and CDR2 are GEAIGNYY and EKD. CDR3 length equals 24 residues. Sequencing was performed on gamma-delta T cells. V gene TRDV2 combines with J gene TRDJ3, with TRDD3 matching 10 bases. This receptor was obtained from a human donor. It is not recorded whose cells these are; they may come from a transplant donor. The CDR3 loop is CACDTLHRTGGSHLSSWDTRQMFF. For the CDR3, the DNA is TGTGCCTGTGACACCCTCCACCGTACTGGGGGATCCCACCTAAGCTCCTGGGACACCCGACAGATGTTTTTC.